Listed here are 23 T cell receptor beta chains from one sample, sequenced in a study of blood T cells in healthy people across ages. With a J-beta primer mix and a sample-barcoded 5' primer, a second PCR ran about 6 to 11 cycles. TCRdb re-called the 5' RACE reads through MiXCR, storing one row per CDR3 protein. This table has around 800,000 distinct CDR3 sequences, roughly 26% appearing once. These data are also associated with another study on T cells of mothers and their children.

The sample consisted of blood. The source of these receptors is a boy aged 5-17 years in good health.

A few counts support this clonotype. V and J are TRBV4-1 and TRBJ1-3, with 7 bases that match TRBD1. Germline-derived CDR1 and CDR2 are MGHRA and YSYEKL. This CDR3 region has 16 residues. The junction had 3 bases not matched to a gene; V was cut back by 1 base and J by 0 bases. The CDR3 sequence is CASSQGQGLSGNTIYF. CDR3 nucleotide sequence: TGCGCCAGCAGCCAAGGACAGGGCCTCTCTGGAAACACCATATATTTT.

In DNA form, the CDR3 reads TGTGCCAGCAGCTTAAGAGGGAGCGGGGGGAACATTCAGTACTTC. Translation: CASSLRGSGGNIQYF. The chain recombines TRBV7-3 with TRBJ2-4; TRBD2 agrees at 9 bases. The germline V gene encodes CDR1 SGHTA and CDR2 FQGTGA. Unmatched junction bases numbered 5, after V lost 1 base and J lost 7 bases. The CDR3 consists of 15 residues.

The chain couples TRBV7-2 to TRBJ1-4; tentatively, D is TRBD1 (6 bases). CDR1 and CDR2 from the germline V gene are SGHTA and FQGNSA. V lost 2 bases to trimming and J lost 0 bases, with 13 bases between them. CDR3 size: 17 residues. The CDR3 loop reads CASSLIQGISTNEKLFF. CDR3 nucleotide sequence: TGTGCCAGCAGCTTAATACAGGGAATATCAACTAATGAAAAACTGTTTTTT. The full variable domain, with the rest looked up from reference TRBV7-2 and TRBJ1-4, is GAGVSQSPSNKVTEKGKDVELRCDPISGHTALYWYRQSLGQGLEFLIYFQGNSAPDKSGLPSDRFSAERTGGSVSTLTIQRTQQEDSAVYLCASSLIQGISTNEKLFFGSGTQLSVL.

The rearrangement links TRBV4-1 to TRBJ2-7, with D unclear. The ends were cut back, 1 base at V and 3 bases at J, with 16 bases in the middle. Per the germline V gene, CDR1 is MGHRA and CDR2 is YSYEKL. The CDR3 sequence is 16 residues long. Here the CDR3 reads CASSQVKGPRNYEQYF. For the CDR3, the DNA is TGCGCCAGCAGCCAAGTAAAAGGTCCCCGAAACTACGAGCAGTACTTC.

Notes on this clonotype: One end of the junction fails to match germline, which may point to a read error. J is TRBJ2-5 and V is TRBV15; 9 bases fit TRBD2. Germline loops: CDR1 LNHNV, CDR2 YYDKDF (reference sequence). The CDR3 is 14 residues long. The CDR3 nucleotides read TGTGCCGCCAGCAGCGGGGGGATCCAAGAGACCCAGTACTTC. Protein sequence: CAASSGGIQETQYF.

J is TRBJ1-2 and V is TRBV12-3 or TRBV12-4; no firm D call. The CDR3 has 11 residues. The V end lost 8 bases, the J end lost 7 bases, and 11 bases lay between the germline ends. DNA of the CDR3: TGTGCCAGCCAATCCGTCGGTGGCTACACCTTC. It is translated as CASQSVGGYTF.

This clonotype was observed a few times. The chain has TRBV25-1 and TRBJ1-2; D gene unclear. CDR1 and CDR2 from the germline V gene are MGHDK and SYGVNS. The CDR3 has 15 residues. CDR3 residues: CAADFPRRPNYGYTF. For the CDR3, the DNA is TGTGCAGCAGATTTTCCCCGACGTCCTAACTATGGCTACACCTTC.

V and J are TRBV6-5 and TRBJ2-2; D may be TRBD2 (6 bases). The CDR3 loop spans 15 amino acids. Trimming removed 8 bases at V and 3 bases at J, with 16 bases between. Per the germline V gene, CDR1 is MNHEY and CDR2 is SVGAGI. For the CDR3, the DNA is TGTGCCAGCGCTCGACGGGAGTTGGACACCGGGGAGCTGTTTTTT. The encoded protein is CASARRELDTGELFF.

This clonotype was seen a handful of times. This chain joins TRBV28 and TRBJ2-1; possible D gene TRBD1, 5 bases. The V gene's germline CDR1 is MDHEN and CDR2 SYDVKM. CDR3 length: 17 amino acids. Deletions cut 9 bases from V and 4 bases from J, with 25 bases between. CDR3: CASHARGPTVLYNEQFF. The CDR3 DNA reads as TGTGCCAGTCACGCCCGCGGCCCGACAGTGTTATACAATGAGCAGTTCTTC. The whole variable domain, filled in from reference TRBV28 and TRBJ2-1, reads DVKVTQSSRYLVKRTGEKVFLECVQDMDHENMFWYRQDPGLGLRLIYFSYDVKMKEKGDIPEGYSVSREKKERFSLILESASTNQTSMYLCASHARGPTVLYNEQFFGPGTRLTVL.

This clonotype occurred a few times. V and J are TRBV12-5 and TRBJ2-3; D is ambiguous. CDR1 is LGHNT and CDR2 is FRNRAP in the germline V gene. CDR3 length: 16 residues. The germline V and J ends were trimmed by 0 bases and 4 bases, with 14 bases remaining between them. CDR3 sequence reads: CASGLVLRQTPDTQYF. CDR3 nucleotide sequence: TGTGCTAGTGGTTTGGTACTAAGGCAGACCCCAGATACGCAGTATTTT.

This clonotype came up a few times. The V call is TRBV10-3, the J call TRBJ2-7; D tentatively fits TRBD1 or TRBD2 (5 bases each). Germline CDR1 is ENHRY and CDR2 is SYGVKD. The V gene lost 11 bases and the J gene lost 5 bases, with 34 bases spanning the gap. The CDR3 covers 18 residues. CDR3 DNA sequence: TGTGCCCCAGTAGGTCTTTGGGCCTTTGAGGGGAGAGGCGACGAGCAGTACTTC. Protein product: CAPVGLWAFEGRGDEQYF.

This clonotype came up a few times. For the CDR3, the DNA is TGCAGTGCTCATCCTTGGGAGGGGAAATACGAGCAGTACTTC. It encodes CSAHPWEGKYEQYF. The chain couples TRBV20-1 to TRBJ2-5, with 7 bases identical to TRBD2. Judging by the DNA end, TRBJ2-7 fits better; the J call may be wrong. Looked up from germline, CDR1 is DFQATT and CDR2 is SNEGSKA (reference sequence). This CDR3 region has 14 residues.

For this clonotype: This may arise from a read error, as a much more abundant clone is one base away. This sequence joins TRBV12-3 or TRBV12-4 and TRBJ2-4; D not resolved. The CDR3 sequence is 12 residues long. The CDR3 sequence: CASTPLVVIQHF. Here the CDR3 DNA reads TGTGCCAGCACCCCCCTGGTTGTCATTCAGCACTTC.

This clonotype was found a few times. The rearrangement uses TRBV7-9 and TRBJ2-2; a weak D match, TRBD2 (6 bases). The CDR3 loop spans 15 amino acids. Germline CDR1 and CDR2: SEHNR and FQNEAQ (reference sequence). V dropped 2 bases and J dropped 1 base, with 8 bases sitting between them. The DNA for the CDR3 is TGTGCCAGCAGCTTACTGGGACTGAACACCGGGGAGCTGTTTTTT. It translates to CASSLLGLNTGELFF.

This clonotype was seen repeatedly, ten times or more. V is TRBV28 and J is TRBJ2-6; TRBD1 aligns across 9 bases. The CDR3 covers 18 residues. Germline trimming cut 8 bases from V and 2 bases from J; bases unmatched to any gene: 13. CDR1 and CDR2 (germline): MDHEN, SYDVKM. In DNA form, the CDR3 reads TGTGCCAGCGGGTCTACCGGGACAGGGCTAGCTGGGGCCAACGTCCTGACTTTC. Protein sequence: CASGSTGTGLAGANVLTF.

This clonotype appeared a few times. CDR3 sequence: CASSPMRGGLNEQFF. The CDR3 bases are TGTGCCAGCAGCCCCATGCGGGGGGGCCTCAATGAGCAGTTCTTC. The V call is TRBV27, the J call TRBJ2-1, with 9 bases that match TRBD2. The CDR3 runs 15 residues. The germline gives CDR1 MNHEY, CDR2 SMNVEV (reference sequence). Unmatched junction bases numbered 9, after V lost 6 bases and J lost 6 bases.

The chain couples TRBV7-9 to TRBJ2-5; possible D gene TRBD1, 5 bases. The CDR3 runs to 12 residues. Germline V lookup: CDR1 SEHNR, CDR2 FQNEAQ (reference sequence). Trimming pared 7 bases from V and 6 bases from J, leaving 12 bases between. The CDR3 region is CASTLGEKTQYF. The CDR3 DNA reads as TGTGCCAGCACCCTAGGGGAAAAGACCCAGTACTTC.

This clonotype has just a few counts. J is TRBJ1-1 and V is TRBV6-5; no clear D gene. V was pared by 0 bases and J by 0 bases, with 14 bases between. Germline assignment: CDR1 MNHEY and CDR2 SVGAGI. This CDR3 comprises 17 residues. CDR3: CASSYSGEGLMNTEAFF. As DNA, the CDR3 is TGTGCCAGCAGTTACTCTGGGGAAGGACTGATGAACACTGAAGCTTTCTTT.

This chain uses TRBV15 with TRBJ1-2; 10 nucleotides match TRBD1. The CDR3 runs to 14 residues. With V trimmed by 4 bases and J by 4 bases, 3 bases remained unmatched. From germline, CDR1 is LNHNV and CDR2 YYDKDF (reference sequence). The CDR3, as DNA: TGTGCCACCAGCACGGGACAGGGGAGCTATGGCTACACCTTC. This sequence encodes CATSTGQGSYGYTF. Looking up the rest from reference TRBV15 and TRBJ1-2 gives the full variable domain: DAMVIQNPRYQVTQFGKPVTLSCSQTLNHNVMYWYQQKSSQAPKLLFHYYDKDFNNEADTPDNFQSRRPNTSFCFLDIRSPGLGDTAMYLCATSTGQGSYGYTFGSGTRLTVV.

This clonotype was picked up a small number of times. The gene calls are TRBV29-1 and TRBJ2-3; 10 bases are a match to TRBD1. The CDR3 loop spans 15 amino acids. V shed 0 bases, J shed 8 bases, and the junction held 8 bases outside the gene matches. The germline CDR1 and CDR2 sequences are SQVTM and ANQGSEA. This CDR3 is CSVEDRQGAAFTQYF. Written as DNA, the CDR3 is TGCAGCGTTGAAGATCGACAGGGGGCGGCATTTACGCAGTATTTT.

This chain uses TRBV20-1 with TRBJ2-7, with D tentatively TRBD1 (6 bases). Germline CDR1 reads DFQATT; CDR2 reads SNEGSKA (reference sequence). This CDR3 has 15 amino acids. Trimming shortened V by 0 bases and J by 2 bases, and 14 bases separated the two germline ends. The CDR3 here is CSAREAGRGAYEQYF. CDR3 nucleotides: TGCAGTGCTAGAGAGGCAGGCAGGGGAGCCTACGAGCAGTACTTC.

The CDR3: CASSWGLAVQETQYF. In DNA, the CDR3 is TGTGCCAGCAGCTGGGGACTAGCGGTCCAAGAGACCCAGTACTTC. The chain has TRBV7-2 and TRBJ2-5, with 11 bases identical to TRBD2. The CDR3 length is 15 residues. The germline CDR1 and CDR2 sequences are SGHTA and FQGNSA. Unmatched junction bases numbered 2, after V lost 4 bases and J lost 1 base.

The rearrangement joins TRBV5-1 to TRBJ1-4; D is perhaps TRBD1 (5 bases). This CDR3 contains 16 residues. V gave up 4 bases and J gave up 0 bases, with 13 bases separating them. From germline, CDR1 is SGHRS and CDR2 YFSETQ. CDR3 sequence (DNA): TGCGCCAGCAGCCCAGGGACTTTTGCAACTAATGAAAAACTGTTTTTT. Residues: CASSPGTFATNEKLFF.